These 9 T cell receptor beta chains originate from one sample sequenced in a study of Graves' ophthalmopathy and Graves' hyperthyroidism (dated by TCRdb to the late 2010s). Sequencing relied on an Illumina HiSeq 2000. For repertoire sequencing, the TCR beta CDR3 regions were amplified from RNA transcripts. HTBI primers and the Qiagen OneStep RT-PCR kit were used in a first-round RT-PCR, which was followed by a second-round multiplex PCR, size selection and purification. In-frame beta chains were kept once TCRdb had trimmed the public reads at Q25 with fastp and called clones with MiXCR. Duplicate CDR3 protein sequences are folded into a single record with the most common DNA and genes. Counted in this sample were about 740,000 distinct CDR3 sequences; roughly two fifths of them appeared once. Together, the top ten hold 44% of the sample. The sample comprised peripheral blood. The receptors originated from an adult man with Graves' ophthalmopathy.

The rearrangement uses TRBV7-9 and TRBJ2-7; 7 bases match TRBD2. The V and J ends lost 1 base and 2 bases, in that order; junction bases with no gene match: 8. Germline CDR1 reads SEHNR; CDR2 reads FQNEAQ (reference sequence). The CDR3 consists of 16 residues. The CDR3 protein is CASSLGLVGGTYEQYF. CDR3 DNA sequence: TGTGCCAGCAGCTTAGGACTAGTGGGGGGGACCTACGAGCAGTACTTC.

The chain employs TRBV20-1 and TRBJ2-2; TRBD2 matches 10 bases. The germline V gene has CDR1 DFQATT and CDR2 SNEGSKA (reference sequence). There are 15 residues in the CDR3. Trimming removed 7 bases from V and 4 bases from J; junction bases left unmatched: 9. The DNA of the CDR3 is TGCAGTGTAACGGTAGCGGGAGGCGGCACCGGGGAGCTGTTTTTT. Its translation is CSVTVAGGGTGELFF.

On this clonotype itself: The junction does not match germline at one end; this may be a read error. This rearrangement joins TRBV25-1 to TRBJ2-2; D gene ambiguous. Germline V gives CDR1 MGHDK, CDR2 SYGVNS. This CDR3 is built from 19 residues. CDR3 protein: CASSQDWFWVRNYTGELFF. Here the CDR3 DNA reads TGCGCCAGCAGCCAAGATTGGTTTTGGGTCAGGAACTACACCGGGGAGCTGTTTTTT.

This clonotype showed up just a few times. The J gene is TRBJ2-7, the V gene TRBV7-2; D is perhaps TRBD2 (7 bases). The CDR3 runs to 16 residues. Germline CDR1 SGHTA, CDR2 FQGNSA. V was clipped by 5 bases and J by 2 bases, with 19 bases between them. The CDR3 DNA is TGTGCCAGCAGCCCTCAAGTGGGGGGGGCTCCCTACGAGCAGTACTTC. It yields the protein CASSPQVGGAPYEQYF.

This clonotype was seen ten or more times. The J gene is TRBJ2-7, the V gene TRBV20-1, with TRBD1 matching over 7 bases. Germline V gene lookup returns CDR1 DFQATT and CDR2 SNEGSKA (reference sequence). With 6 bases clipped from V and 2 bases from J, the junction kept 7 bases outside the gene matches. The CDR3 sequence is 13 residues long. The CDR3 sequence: CSALGQGAYEQYF. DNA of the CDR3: TGCAGTGCCCTAGGGCAGGGGGCCTACGAGCAGTACTTC.

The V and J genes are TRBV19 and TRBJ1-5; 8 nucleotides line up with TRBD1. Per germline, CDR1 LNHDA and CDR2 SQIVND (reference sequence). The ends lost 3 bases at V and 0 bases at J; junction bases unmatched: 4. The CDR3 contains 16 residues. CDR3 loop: CASSIGQGDSNQPQHF. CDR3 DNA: TGTGCCAGTAGTATCGGACAGGGCGATAGCAATCAGCCCCAGCATTTT.

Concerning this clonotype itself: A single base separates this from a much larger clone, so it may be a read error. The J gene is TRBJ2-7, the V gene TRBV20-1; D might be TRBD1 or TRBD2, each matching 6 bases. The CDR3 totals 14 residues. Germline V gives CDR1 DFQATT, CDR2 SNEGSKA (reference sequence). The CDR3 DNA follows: TGCAGTGTTAGATGGGGGGCGCTTCCACGGGAGCAGTACTTC. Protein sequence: CSVRWGALPREQYF.

CDR3 in amino acids: CASSLTDESYNSPLHF. As DNA, the CDR3 is TGTGCCAGCAGCTTAACGGATGAATCCTATAATTCACCCCTCCACTTT. This chain connects TRBV7-3 to TRBJ1-6; D is uncertain. The CDR3 is 16 amino acids. Germline values: CDR1 SGHTA, CDR2 FQGTGA. Trimming took off 0 bases at V and 1 base at J, with 7 bases between the two ends. Together with reference TRBV7-3 and TRBJ1-6, the CDR3 gives the full variable domain: GAGVSQTPSNKVTEKGKYVELRCDPISGHTALYWYRQSLGQGPEFLIYFQGTGAADDSGLPNDRFFAVRPEGSVSTLKIQRTERGDSAVYLCASSLTDESYNSPLHFGNGTRLTVT.

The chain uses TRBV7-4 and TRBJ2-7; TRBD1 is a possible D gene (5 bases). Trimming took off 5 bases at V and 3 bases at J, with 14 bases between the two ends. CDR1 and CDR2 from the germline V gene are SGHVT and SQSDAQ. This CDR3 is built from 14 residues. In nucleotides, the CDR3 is TGTGCCAGCAGCCAAGTATCAGGGAACTACGAGCAGTACTTC. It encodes CASSQVSGNYEQYF.